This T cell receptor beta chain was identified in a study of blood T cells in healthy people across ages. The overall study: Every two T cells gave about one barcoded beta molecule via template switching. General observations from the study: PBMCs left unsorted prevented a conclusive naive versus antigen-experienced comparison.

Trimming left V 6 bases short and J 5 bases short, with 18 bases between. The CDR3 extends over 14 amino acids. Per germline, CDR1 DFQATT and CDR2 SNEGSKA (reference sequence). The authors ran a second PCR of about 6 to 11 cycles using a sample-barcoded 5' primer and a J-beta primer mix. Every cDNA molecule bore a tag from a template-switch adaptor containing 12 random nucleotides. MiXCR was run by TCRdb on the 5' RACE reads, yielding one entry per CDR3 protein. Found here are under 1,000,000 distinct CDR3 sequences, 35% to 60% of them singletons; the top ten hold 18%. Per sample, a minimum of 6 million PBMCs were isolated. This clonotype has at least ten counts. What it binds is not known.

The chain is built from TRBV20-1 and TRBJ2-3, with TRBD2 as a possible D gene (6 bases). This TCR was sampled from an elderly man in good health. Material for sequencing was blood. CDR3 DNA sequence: TGCAGTGCAGATGCGGGGTTCGGGATAGATACGCAGTATTTT. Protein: CSADAGFGIDTQYF.